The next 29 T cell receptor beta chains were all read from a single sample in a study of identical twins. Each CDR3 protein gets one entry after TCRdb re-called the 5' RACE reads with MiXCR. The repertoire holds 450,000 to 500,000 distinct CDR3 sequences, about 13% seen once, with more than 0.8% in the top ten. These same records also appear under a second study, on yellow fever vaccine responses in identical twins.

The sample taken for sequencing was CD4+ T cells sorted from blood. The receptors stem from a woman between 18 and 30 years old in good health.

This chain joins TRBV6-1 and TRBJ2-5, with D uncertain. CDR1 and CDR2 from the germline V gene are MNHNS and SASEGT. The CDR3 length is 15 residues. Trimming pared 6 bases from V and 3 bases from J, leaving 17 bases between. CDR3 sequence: CASSPIKQLEETQYF. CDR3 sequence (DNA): TGTGCCAGCAGCCCGATAAAACAGTTAGAAGAGACCCAGTACTTC.

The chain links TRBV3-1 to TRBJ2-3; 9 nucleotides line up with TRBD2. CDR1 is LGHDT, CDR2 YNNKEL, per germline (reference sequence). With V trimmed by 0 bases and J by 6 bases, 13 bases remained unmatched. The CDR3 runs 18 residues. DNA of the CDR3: TGTGCCAGCAGCCAAGAAGAGGGGGTGACTAGCGGTCGTGATACGCAGTATTTT. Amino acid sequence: CASSQEEGVTSGRDTQYF.

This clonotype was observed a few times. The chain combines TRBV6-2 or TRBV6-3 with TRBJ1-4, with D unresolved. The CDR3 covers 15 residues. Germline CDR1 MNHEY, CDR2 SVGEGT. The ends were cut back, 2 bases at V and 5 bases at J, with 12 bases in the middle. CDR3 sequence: CASSYLGSSNEKLFF. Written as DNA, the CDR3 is TGTGCCAGCAGTTACCTCGGGAGTTCGAATGAAAAACTGTTTTTT.

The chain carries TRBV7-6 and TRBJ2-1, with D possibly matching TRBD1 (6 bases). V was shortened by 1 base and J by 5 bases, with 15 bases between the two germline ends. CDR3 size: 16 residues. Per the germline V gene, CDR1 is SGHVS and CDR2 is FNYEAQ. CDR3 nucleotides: TGTGCCAGCAGCTTAGTGCAGGGTGGGGGCCACAATGAGCAGTTCTTC. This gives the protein CASSLVQGGGHNEQFF.

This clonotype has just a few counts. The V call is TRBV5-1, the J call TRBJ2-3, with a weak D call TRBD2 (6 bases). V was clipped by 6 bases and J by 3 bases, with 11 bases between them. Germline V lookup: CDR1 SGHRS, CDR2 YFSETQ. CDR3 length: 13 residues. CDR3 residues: CASTSRGTDTQYF. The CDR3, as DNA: TGCGCCAGCACCAGTCGGGGGACAGATACGCAGTATTTT. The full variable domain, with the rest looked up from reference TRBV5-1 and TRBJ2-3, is KAGVTQTPRYLIKTRGQQVTLSCSPISGHRSVSWYQQTPGQGLQFLFEYFSETQRNKGNFPGRFSGRQFSNSRSEMNVSTLELGDSALYLCASTSRGTDTQYFGPGTRLTVL.

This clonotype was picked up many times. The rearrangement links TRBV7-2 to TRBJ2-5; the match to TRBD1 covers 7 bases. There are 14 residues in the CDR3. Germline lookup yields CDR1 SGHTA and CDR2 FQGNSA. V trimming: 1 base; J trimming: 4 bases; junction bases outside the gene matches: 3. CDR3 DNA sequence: TGTGCCAGCAGCTTAGAGAGACAGGGAGAGACCCAGTACTTC. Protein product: CASSLERQGETQYF.

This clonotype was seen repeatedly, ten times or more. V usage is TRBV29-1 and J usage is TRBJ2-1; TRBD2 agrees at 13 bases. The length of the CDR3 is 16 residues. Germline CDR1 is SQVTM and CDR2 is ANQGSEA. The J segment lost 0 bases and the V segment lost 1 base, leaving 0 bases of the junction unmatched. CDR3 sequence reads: CSVEGTSGSSYNEQFF. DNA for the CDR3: TGCAGCGTTGAAGGGACTAGCGGGAGCTCCTACAATGAGCAGTTCTTC.

CDR3 in DNA: TGCGCCAGCAGGACAGAACTCTCTGGAAACACCATATATTTT. Translated: CASRTELSGNTIYF. This chain uses TRBV5-1 with TRBJ1-3; the D gene is possibly TRBD1 (5 bases). The CDR3 contains 14 residues. Per germline, CDR1 SGHRS and CDR2 YFSETQ. Trimming left V 5 bases short and J 0 bases short, with 9 bases between.

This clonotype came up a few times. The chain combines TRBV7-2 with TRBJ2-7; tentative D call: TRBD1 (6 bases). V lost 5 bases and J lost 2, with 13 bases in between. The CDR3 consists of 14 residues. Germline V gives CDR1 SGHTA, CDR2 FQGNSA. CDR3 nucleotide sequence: TGTGCCAGCAGCCCCAACCCAGGGGCCTACGAGCAGTACTTC. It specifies CASSPNPGAYEQYF.

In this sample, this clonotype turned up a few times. CDR3 amino acids: CASSLNPLAYEQYF. Written as DNA, the CDR3 is TGTGCCAGCAGCTTAAACCCACTAGCCTACGAGCAGTACTTC. J is TRBJ2-7 and V is TRBV7-8; a possible D gene is TRBD2 (5 bases). The length of the CDR3 is 14 residues. CDR1 is SGHVS and CDR2 is FQNEAQ in the germline V gene. V lost 2 bases, J lost 2 bases, and 10 bases lay in between.

The CDR3 sequence is CASSIPGLAGYEQYF. CDR3 nucleotides: TGTGCCAGCAGCATTCCGGGACTAGCGGGATACGAGCAGTACTTC. V and J are TRBV5-6 and TRBJ2-7; TRBD2 agrees at 13 bases. J was trimmed by 4 bases and V by 4 bases; bases with no gene match: 5. CDR3 length: 15 amino acids. The V gene's germline CDR1 is SGHDT and CDR2 YYEEEE.

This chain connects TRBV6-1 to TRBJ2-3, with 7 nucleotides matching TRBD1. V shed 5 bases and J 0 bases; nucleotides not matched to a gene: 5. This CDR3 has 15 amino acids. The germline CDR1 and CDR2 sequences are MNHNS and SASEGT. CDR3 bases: TGTGCCAGCAGTCGCCGACAGGGAAGCACAGATACGCAGTATTTT. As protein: CASSRRQGSTDTQYF.

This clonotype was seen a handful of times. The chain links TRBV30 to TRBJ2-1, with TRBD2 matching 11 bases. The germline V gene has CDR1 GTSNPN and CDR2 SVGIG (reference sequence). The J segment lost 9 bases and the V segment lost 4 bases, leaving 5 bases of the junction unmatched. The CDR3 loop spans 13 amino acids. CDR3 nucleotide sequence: TGTGCCTGGACTAGCGGGAGGTGGGGTGAGCAGTTCTTC. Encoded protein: CAWTSGRWGEQFF.

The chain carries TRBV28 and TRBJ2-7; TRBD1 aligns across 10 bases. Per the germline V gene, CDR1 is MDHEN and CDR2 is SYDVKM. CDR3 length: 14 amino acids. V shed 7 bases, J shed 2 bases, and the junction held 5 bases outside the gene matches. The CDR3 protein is CASNDRGRAYEQYF. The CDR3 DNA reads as TGTGCCAGCAACGACAGGGGGCGCGCCTACGAGCAGTACTTC.

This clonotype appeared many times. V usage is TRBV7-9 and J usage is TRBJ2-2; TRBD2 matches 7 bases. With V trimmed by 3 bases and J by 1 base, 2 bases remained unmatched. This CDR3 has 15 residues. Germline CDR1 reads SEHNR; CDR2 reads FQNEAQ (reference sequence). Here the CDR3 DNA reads TGTGCCAGCAGCTTGGGAGGGGTGAACACCGGGGAGCTGTTTTTT. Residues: CASSLGGVNTGELFF. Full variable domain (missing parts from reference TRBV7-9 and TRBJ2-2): DTGVSQNPRHKITKRGQNVTFRCDPISEHNRLYWYRQTLGQGPEFLTYFQNEAQLEKSRLLSDRFSAERPKGSFSTLEIQRTEQGDSAMYLCASSLGGVNTGELFFGEGSRLTVL.

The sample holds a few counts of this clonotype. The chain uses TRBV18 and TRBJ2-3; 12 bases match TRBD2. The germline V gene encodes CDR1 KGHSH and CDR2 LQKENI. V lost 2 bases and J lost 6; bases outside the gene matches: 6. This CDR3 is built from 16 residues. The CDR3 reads CASSPRTSGEWDTQYF. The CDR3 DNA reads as TGTGCCAGCTCACCAAGGACTAGCGGGGAGTGGGATACGCAGTATTTT. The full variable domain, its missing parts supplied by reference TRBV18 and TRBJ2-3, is NAGVMQNPRHLVRRRGQEARLRCSPMKGHSHVYWYRQLPEEGLKFMVYLQKENIIDESGMPKERFSAEFPKEGPSILRIQQVVRGDSAAYFCASSPRTSGEWDTQYFGPGTRLTVL.

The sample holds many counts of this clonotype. In DNA form, the CDR3 reads TGTGCCAGCAGTTTAGGAACGGCGGGAGTAGATACGCAGTATTTT. Translated, it gives CASSLGTAGVDTQYF. V gene TRBV12-3 or TRBV12-4 combines with J gene TRBJ2-3, with TRBD2 matching 7 bases. The V segment lost 1 base and the J segment 5 bases; nucleotides outside the gene matches: 6. CDR3 length: 15 amino acids.

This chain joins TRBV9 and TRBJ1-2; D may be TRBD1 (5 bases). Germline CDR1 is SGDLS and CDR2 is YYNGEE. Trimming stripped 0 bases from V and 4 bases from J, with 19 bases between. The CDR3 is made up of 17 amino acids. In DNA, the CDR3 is TGTGCCAGCAGCGTAGCAGTCGGCAGGGAAGAACGCTATGGCTACACCTTC. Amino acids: CASSVAVGREERYGYTF.

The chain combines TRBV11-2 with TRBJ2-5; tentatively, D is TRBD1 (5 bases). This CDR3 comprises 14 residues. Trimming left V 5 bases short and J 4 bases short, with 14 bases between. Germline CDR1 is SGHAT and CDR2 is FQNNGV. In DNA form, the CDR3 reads TGTGCCAGCAGCCCCCTGGGGCAGAGAGAGACCCAGTACTTC. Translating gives CASSPLGQRETQYF.

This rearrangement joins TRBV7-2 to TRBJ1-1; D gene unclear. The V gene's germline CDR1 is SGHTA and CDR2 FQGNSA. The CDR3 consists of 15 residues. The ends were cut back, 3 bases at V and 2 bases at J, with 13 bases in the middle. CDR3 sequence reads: CASSFSWAGNTEAFF. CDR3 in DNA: TGTGCCAGCAGCTTTTCATGGGCCGGAAACACTGAAGCTTTCTTT.

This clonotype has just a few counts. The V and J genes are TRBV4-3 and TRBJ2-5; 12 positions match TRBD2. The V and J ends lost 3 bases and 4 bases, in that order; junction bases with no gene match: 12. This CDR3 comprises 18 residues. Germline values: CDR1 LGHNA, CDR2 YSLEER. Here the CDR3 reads CASSHKGMTSGSAETQYF. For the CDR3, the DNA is TGCGCCAGCAGCCATAAGGGGATGACTAGCGGGAGTGCAGAGACCCAGTACTTC.

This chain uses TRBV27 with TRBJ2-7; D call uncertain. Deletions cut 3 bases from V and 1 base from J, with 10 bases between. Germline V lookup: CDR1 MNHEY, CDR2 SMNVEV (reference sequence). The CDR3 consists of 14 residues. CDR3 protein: CASSLRLPSYEQYF. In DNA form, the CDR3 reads TGTGCCAGCAGTTTGAGGCTACCATCCTACGAGCAGTACTTC.

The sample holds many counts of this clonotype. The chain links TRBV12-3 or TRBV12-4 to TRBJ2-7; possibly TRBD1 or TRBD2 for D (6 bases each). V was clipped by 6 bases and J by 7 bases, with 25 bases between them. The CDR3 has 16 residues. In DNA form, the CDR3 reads TGTGCCAGCAGCCCGAACTTGGGGACGGGGGCTGTAGAGCAGTACTTC. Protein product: CASSPNLGTGAVEQYF.

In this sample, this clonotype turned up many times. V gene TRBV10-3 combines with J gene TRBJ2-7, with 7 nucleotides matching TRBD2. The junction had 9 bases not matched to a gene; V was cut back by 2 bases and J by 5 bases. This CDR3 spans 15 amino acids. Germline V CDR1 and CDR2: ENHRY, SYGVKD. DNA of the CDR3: TGTGCCATCAGTGAGGCGACTAGCTTGTCCCACGAGCAGTACTTC. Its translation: CAISEATSLSHEQYF.

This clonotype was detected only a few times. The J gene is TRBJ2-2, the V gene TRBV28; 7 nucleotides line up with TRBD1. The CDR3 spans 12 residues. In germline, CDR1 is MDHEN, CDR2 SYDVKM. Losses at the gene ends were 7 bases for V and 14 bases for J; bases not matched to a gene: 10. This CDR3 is CASTRGLLNLFF. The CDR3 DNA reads TGTGCCAGCACGAGGGGGCTTCTGAATCTGTTTTTT.

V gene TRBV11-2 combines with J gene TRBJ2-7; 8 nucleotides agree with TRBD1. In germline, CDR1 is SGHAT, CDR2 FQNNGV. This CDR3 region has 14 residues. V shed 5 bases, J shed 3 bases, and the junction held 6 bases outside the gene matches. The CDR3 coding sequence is TGTGCCAGCAGCCGAGGACAGGGTCTCTACGAGCAGTACTTC. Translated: CASSRGQGLYEQYF.

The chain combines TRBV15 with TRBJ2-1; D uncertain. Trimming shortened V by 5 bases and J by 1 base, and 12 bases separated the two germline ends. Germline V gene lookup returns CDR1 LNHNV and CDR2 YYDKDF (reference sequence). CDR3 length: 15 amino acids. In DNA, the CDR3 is TGTGCCACCAGCTCTCCCAGGAAGTCCTACAATGAGCAGTTCTTC. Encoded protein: CATSSPRKSYNEQFF.

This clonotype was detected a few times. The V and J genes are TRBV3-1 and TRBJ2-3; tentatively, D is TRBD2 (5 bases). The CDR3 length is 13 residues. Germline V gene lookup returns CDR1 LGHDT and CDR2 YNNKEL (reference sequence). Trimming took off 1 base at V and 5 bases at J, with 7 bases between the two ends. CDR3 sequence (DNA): TGTGCCAGCAGCCAAGGCGGGCGAGATACGCAGTATTTT. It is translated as CASSQGGRDTQYF.

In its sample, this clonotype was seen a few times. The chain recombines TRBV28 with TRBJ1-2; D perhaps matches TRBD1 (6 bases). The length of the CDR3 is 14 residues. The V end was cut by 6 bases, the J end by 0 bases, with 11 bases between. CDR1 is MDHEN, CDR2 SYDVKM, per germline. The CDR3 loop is CASSRGGPNYGYTF. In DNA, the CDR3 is TGTGCCAGCAGCCGAGGGGGGCCTAACTATGGCTACACCTTC.